Each of the 25 T cell receptor beta chains below was sequenced from the same sample in a study of blood T cell repertoires in COVID-19. TCRdb keeps only in-frame clones here, not all; method: immunoSEQ multiplex PCR. The sample shows roughly 150,000 clones, 75% to 90% of them seen only once. The sequenced sample was peripheral blood. The source is a man older than 75 with acute or convalescent COVID-19.

The chain couples TRBV5-5 to TRBJ2-6, with D perhaps matching TRBD1 (6 bases). The CDR3 is made up of 15 amino acids. Germline V gives CDR1 SGHKS, CDR2 YYEKEE (reference sequence). The ends were cut back, 5 bases at V and 2 bases at J, with 11 bases in the middle. The CDR3 loop is CASRTGGPGANVLTF. CDR3 DNA: TGTGCCAGCAGGACTGGGGGCCCTGGGGCCAACGTCCTGACTTTC.

This sequence joins TRBV10-1 and TRBJ2-5, with 11 bases identical to TRBD2. The germline gives CDR1 WNHNN, CDR2 SYGVQD (reference sequence). Unmatched junction bases numbered 4, after V lost 2 bases and J lost 2 bases. There are 16 residues in the CDR3. The CDR3 loop reads CASSERSSGGQETQYF. The CDR3 DNA reads as TGCGCCAGCAGTGAGAGGTCTAGCGGGGGGCAAGAGACCCAGTACTTC.

The CDR3 sequence is CASSAGAGATYEQYF. The CDR3 coding sequence is TGTGCCAGCAGCGCAGGAGCGGGGGCAACCTACGAGCAGTACTTC. The rearrangement uses TRBV5-4 and TRBJ2-7; TRBD2 matches at 8 bases. This CDR3 region has 15 residues. Germline trimming cut 4 bases from V and 2 bases from J; bases unmatched to any gene: 8. Germline V gene sequence: CDR1 SGHNT, CDR2 YYREEE (reference sequence).

The chain links TRBV25-1 to TRBJ2-2, with 7 bases aligning to TRBD1. Germline-derived CDR1 and CDR2 are MGHDK and SYGVNS. Trimming cost V 5 bases and J 4 bases; bases outside gene matches: 10. There are 16 residues in the CDR3. Here the CDR3 reads CASSFDRVIRTGELFF. The DNA of the CDR3 is TGTGCCAGCAGTTTCGACAGGGTTATTCGCACCGGGGAGCTGTTTTTT.

This chain links TRBV2 with TRBJ1-2; a possible D gene is TRBD1 (5 bases). Per germline, CDR1 SNHLY and CDR2 FYNNEI. The CDR3 is 14 amino acids. V dropped 4 bases and J dropped 4 bases, with 13 bases sitting between them. Here the CDR3 reads CASSAGPGTYGYTF. CDR3 DNA: TGTGCCAGCAGTGCAGGGCCTGGTACCTATGGCTACACCTTC.

The genes are TRBV28 and TRBJ2-5; D is uncertain. This CDR3 is built from 13 residues. Deletions cut 10 bases from V and 2 bases from J, with 14 bases between. Germline CDR1 and CDR2: MDHEN and SYDVKM. The CDR3 here is CATAHNNQETQYF. In DNA, the CDR3 is TGTGCCACCGCACACAATAATCAAGAGACCCAGTACTTC.

The V gene is TRBV5-4, the J gene TRBJ2-5; 8 bases are shared with TRBD2. Germline CDR1 is SGHNT and CDR2 is YYREEE (reference sequence). The J segment lost 1 base and the V segment lost 4 bases, leaving 12 bases of the junction unmatched. This CDR3 has 17 amino acids. The CDR3 region has the DNA TGTGCCAGCAGCCCCCAGGGCCGGGAGGGAACCCAAGAGACCCAGTACTTC. Encoded protein: CASSPQGREGTQETQYF.

The chain has TRBV6-5 and TRBJ1-2; no clear D gene. Germline V gene sequence: CDR1 MNHEY, CDR2 SVGAGI. V was trimmed by 7 bases and J by 0 bases, leaving 9 bases between them. The CDR3 loop spans 13 amino acids. CDR3 residues: CASTATANYGYTF. For the CDR3, the DNA is TGTGCCAGCACCGCAACTGCTAACTATGGCTACACCTTC.

The V and J genes are TRBV7-2 and TRBJ2-3, with no clear D. With 0 bases removed from V and 0 bases from J, the gap between germline ends came to 7 bases. CDR1 and CDR2 (germline): SGHTA, FQGNSA. The CDR3 length is 15 residues. The CDR3 sequence is CASSLARFSTDTQYF. Here the CDR3 DNA reads TGTGCCAGCAGCTTAGCGCGTTTCAGCACAGATACGCAGTATTTT.

The V gene is TRBV28, the J gene TRBJ1-1; D remains unclear. Germline lookup yields CDR1 MDHEN and CDR2 SYDVKM. Trimming removed 8 bases from V and 5 bases from J, with 15 bases in between. The CDR3 extends over 13 amino acids. The CDR3 nucleotides read TGTGCCAGCGCTACGGGAGGATGGACTGAAGCTTTCTTT. Amino acid sequence: CASATGGWTEAFF.

The CDR3 DNA sequence: TGCGCCAGCAGCCTAGGACAGGGTTTCTCCTATAATGAAAAACTGTTTTTT. It yields the protein CASSLGQGFSYNEKLFF. The rearrangement uses TRBV5-1 and TRBJ1-4, with TRBD1 matching 8 bases. This CDR3 has 17 residues. After removal of 4 bases from V and 4 bases from J, the junction contained 12 bases not matched to a gene. Germline CDR1 reads SGHRS; CDR2 reads YFSETQ.

The rearrangement uses TRBV9 and TRBJ1-4; D is unresolved. Germline V gene lookup returns CDR1 SGDLS and CDR2 YYNGEE. CDR3 size: 15 residues. Trimming took 3 bases from V and 7 from J, leaving 16 bases between them. The DNA for the CDR3 is TGTGCCAGCAGCGCCACGGGAGCCTGGGGTGAAAAACTGTTTTTT. The encoded protein is CASSATGAWGEKLFF. Supplemented by reference TRBV9 and TRBJ1-4, the full variable domain reads DSGVTQTPKHLITATGQRVTLRCSPRSGDLSVYWYQQSLDQGLQFLIQYYNGEERAKGNILERFSAQQFPDLHSELNLSSLELGDSALYFCASSATGAWGEKLFFGSGTQLSVL.

The gene calls are TRBV18 and TRBJ1-3; D gene unclear. Trimming removed 0 bases from V and 3 bases from J, with 6 bases in between. Germline CDR1 reads KGHSH; CDR2 reads LQKENI. There are 14 residues in the CDR3. CDR3: CASSPPELGNTIYF. In DNA form, the CDR3 reads TGTGCCAGCTCACCACCGGAGCTTGGAAACACCATATATTTT.

The chain employs TRBV19 and TRBJ1-5; D gene unclear. The CDR3 contains 15 residues. Trimming left V 6 bases short and J 2 bases short, with 14 bases between. CDR1 is LNHDA and CDR2 is SQIVND in the germline V gene (reference sequence). Here the CDR3 DNA reads TGTGCCAGTAGGCCACCGGGGAGTGGCAATCAGCCCCAGCATTTT. Its protein is CASRPPGSGNQPQHF. The entire variable domain, with the rest obtained from reference TRBV19 and TRBJ1-5, is as follows: DGGITQSPKYLFRKEGQNVTLSCEQNLNHDAMYWYRQDPGQGLRLIYYSQIVNDFQKGDIAEGYSVSREKKESFPLTVTSAQKNPTAFYLCASRPPGSGNQPQHFGDGTRLSIL.

This chain joins TRBV6-1 and TRBJ1-2; a weak D match, TRBD1 (5 bases). The V end was cut by 2 bases, the J end by 8 bases, with 18 bases between. Germline CDR1 reads MNHNS; CDR2 reads SASEGT. CDR3 length equals 15 residues. As DNA, the CDR3 is TGTGCCAGCAGTGAATTCAGGGCCTCTTCTTGGGGCTACACCTTC. Its protein is CASSEFRASSWGYTF.

The CDR3 nucleotides read TGTGCCTGGAGTCTCTTACTGACTAACACTGAAGCTTTCTTT. Protein: CAWSLLLTNTEAFF. The chain uses TRBV30 and TRBJ1-1, with D unclear. Germline V gene lookup returns CDR1 GTSNPN and CDR2 SVGIG (reference sequence). The V end was cut by 2 bases, the J end by 2 bases, with 12 bases between. This CDR3 spans 14 amino acids.

CDR3 DNA: TGTGCCAGTAGTTTGCTGGCGGGTTACGAGCAGTACTTC. Its protein product is CASSLLAGYEQYF. The chain links TRBV19 to TRBJ2-7; tentative D call: TRBD2 (5 bases). This CDR3 has 13 amino acids. Germline values: CDR1 LNHDA, CDR2 SQIVND (reference sequence). The ends were cut back, 5 bases at V and 4 bases at J, with 12 bases in the middle.

J is TRBJ2-1 and V is TRBV27; TRBD2 matches 11 bases. Per germline, CDR1 MNHEY and CDR2 SMNVEV (reference sequence). The CDR3 contains 15 residues. Losses at the gene ends were 6 bases for V and 3 bases for J; bases not matched to a gene: 4. The CDR3: CASSRTSGGYNEQFF. The CDR3, as DNA: TGTGCCAGCAGCCGCACTAGCGGGGGCTACAATGAGCAGTTCTTC.

The chain carries TRBV19 and TRBJ1-1; a possible D gene is TRBD1 (5 bases). The length of the CDR3 is 13 residues. V gave up 5 bases and J gave up 4 bases, with 11 bases separating them. Germline CDR1 and CDR2: LNHDA and SQIVND (reference sequence). CDR3 coding DNA: TGTGCCAGTAGTCGGGGGGGATTCACTGAAGCTTTCTTT. Residues: CASSRGGFTEAFF.

The gene calls are TRBV28 and TRBJ1-5, with 11 bases fitting TRBD1. Germline CDR1 reads MDHEN; CDR2 reads SYDVKM. The CDR3 spans 15 residues. The trim removed 5 bases at V and 7 bases at J, leaving 7 bases unmatched. The CDR3 reads CASSPGTGGGQPQHF. DNA for the CDR3: TGTGCCAGCAGTCCCGGGACAGGGGGTGGACAGCCCCAGCATTTT.

The chain employs TRBV28 and TRBJ2-7; 13 bases line up with TRBD2. The germline CDR1 and CDR2 sequences are MDHEN and SYDVKM. This CDR3 is 13 amino acids long. Trimming took 11 bases from V and 6 from J; bases not matched to a gene: 7. The CDR3 region has the DNA TGTGCCTCGGGACTAGCGGGGTTTGGCGAGCAGTACTTC. Encoded protein: CASGLAGFGEQYF.

The rearrangement joins TRBV5-1 to TRBJ2-1, with D maybe TRBD1 (5 bases). The germline V gene encodes CDR1 SGHRS and CDR2 YFSETQ. Trimming removed 5 bases from V and 2 bases from J, with 14 bases in between. The CDR3 is 15 residues long. The CDR3 protein is CASRPDTGAYNEQFF. In DNA, the CDR3 is TGCGCCAGCAGACCCGACACAGGAGCCTACAATGAGCAGTTCTTC.

The rearrangement uses TRBV7-3 and TRBJ2-6, with 7 bases aligning to TRBD1. Germline CDR1 and CDR2: SGHTA and FQGTGA. This CDR3 comprises 18 residues. The ends lost 4 bases at V and 0 bases at J; junction bases unmatched: 9. The CDR3 DNA reads as TGTGCCAGCAGCTCGGCGCCGGGACAGACCTCTGGGGCCAACGTCCTGACTTTC. Protein sequence: CASSSAPGQTSGANVLTF.

CDR3 coding DNA: TGTGCCACCGAGACAGCTTATAATTCACCCCTCCACTTT. The encoded protein is CATETAYNSPLHF. The chain has TRBV6-5 and TRBJ1-6, with D tentatively TRBD1 (5 bases). Trimming shortened V by 10 bases and J by 4 bases, and 11 bases separated the two germline ends. CDR3 size: 13 residues. CDR1 is MNHEY, CDR2 SVGAGI, per germline.

The chain couples TRBV6-2 or TRBV6-3 to TRBJ2-7; D possibly corresponds to TRBD1 (6 bases). Germline V gene data show CDR1 as MNHEY and CDR2 as SVGEGT. The CDR3 runs to 14 residues. The ends were cut back, 4 bases at V and 0 bases at J, with 10 bases in the middle. CDR3 sequence: CASSLTGISYEQYF. The CDR3 nucleotides are TGTGCCAGCAGTTTAACAGGGATCTCCTACGAGCAGTACTTC.